This passage covers 26 T cell receptor beta chains from one sample sequenced in a study of monozygotic twins with inflammatory bowel disease. No DNA is given; TCRdb re-called the 5' RACE reads and lists each CDR3 protein once. The sample includes around 410,000 distinct CDR3 sequences. Source material: blood. The source is a human donor with ulcerative colitis or Crohn's disease, or a healthy co-twin of an affected twin (not recorded which).

The J gene is TRBJ1-5, the V gene TRBV20-1; TCRdb returns TRBD1, unconfirmable since there is no DNA. CDR1 is DFQATT and CDR2 is SNEGSKA in the germline V gene (reference sequence). The CDR3 contains 15 residues. The CDR3 spells CSASPGTGVMQPQHF.

The V call is TRBV6-1, the J call TRBJ1-1; the D call of TRBD1 rests on TCRdb alone, since no DNA is present to check it. CDR1 is MNHNS and CDR2 is SASEGT in the germline V gene. The CDR3 has 14 residues. The chain's CDR3 is CASSRRGDSTEAFF.

This rearrangement joins TRBV30 to TRBJ2-1. The CDR3 is 14 residues long. Germline values: CDR1 GTSNPN, CDR2 SVGIG (reference sequence). The CDR3 region is CAWSVRQNYNEQFF.

This CDR3 reads CASSFVGLAGLDEQFF. The V gene is TRBV27, the J gene TRBJ2-1; TCRdb's D call, TRBD2, is unchecked because there is no DNA. The CDR3 totals 16 residues. Germline CDR1 is MNHEY and CDR2 is SMNVEV (reference sequence).

The J gene is TRBJ2-2, the V gene TRBV2. CDR1 SNHLY and CDR2 FYNNEI come from the germline V gene. The CDR3 runs 14 residues. CDR3: CASSDRDNTGELFF.

This chain uses TRBV7-2 with TRBJ2-7; TCRdb selects TRBD2, and the lack of DNA leaves this call unchecked. This CDR3 region has 15 residues. Germline assignment: CDR1 SGHTA and CDR2 FQGNSA. This CDR3 is CASSFSAGGSYEQYF. Filled out from reference TRBV7-2 and TRBJ2-7, the complete variable domain reads GAGVSQSPSNKVTEKGKDVELRCDPISGHTALYWYRQSLGQGLEFLIYFQGNSAPDKSGLPSDRFSAERTGGSVSTLTIQRTQQEDSAVYLCASSFSAGGSYEQYFGPGTRLTVT.

The gene calls are TRBV19 and TRBJ2-3; with no DNA, the TCRdb D assignment of TRBD1 cannot be verified. This CDR3 is 13 amino acids long. Germline V CDR1 and CDR2: LNHDA, SQIVND (reference sequence). The CDR3 region is CASSDRFTDTQYF. The full variable domain, with the rest looked up from reference TRBV19 and TRBJ2-3, is DGGITQSPKYLFRKEGQNVTLSCEQNLNHDAMYWYRQDPGQGLRLIYYSQIVNDFQKGDIAEGYSVSREKKESFPLTVTSAQKNPTAFYLCASSDRFTDTQYFGPGTRLTVL.

This chain connects TRBV7-2 to TRBJ2-3. Germline V CDR1 and CDR2: SGHTA, FQGNSA. This CDR3 region has 13 residues. The CDR3 reads CASSYTSTDTQYF.

J is TRBJ2-1 and V is TRBV28; with no DNA, the TCRdb D assignment of TRBD1 cannot be verified. CDR1 and CDR2 from the germline V gene are MDHEN and SYDVKM. There are 14 residues in the CDR3. The CDR3 here is CASSLLGERNEQFF.

V and J are TRBV7-3 and TRBJ1-1. Germline values: CDR1 SGHTA, CDR2 FQGTGA. The CDR3 covers 14 residues. CDR3 loop: CASSRGGEGTEAFF.

J is TRBJ2-6 and V is TRBV11-3. Germline V gives CDR1 SGHNT, CDR2 YENEEA. The CDR3 consists of 20 residues. The CDR3 reads CASSLNIVGLSDSGANVLTF.

The chain couples TRBV25-1 to TRBJ2-7; TCRdb returns TRBD2, unconfirmable since there is no DNA. Per the germline V gene, CDR1 is MGHDK and CDR2 is SYGVNS. The CDR3 has 16 amino acids. CDR3 residues: CASSARTGRAAYEQYF.

The rearrangement uses TRBV28 and TRBJ2-1; TCRdb's D call, TRBD2, is unchecked because there is no DNA. CDR1 is MDHEN, CDR2 SYDVKM, per germline. CDR3 size: 11 residues. CDR3 amino acids: CASTSSFEQFF.

The CDR3 sequence: CATSNSGGDRVDEQFF. The J gene is TRBJ2-1, the V gene TRBV24-1; TCRdb calls TRBD2, which cannot be checked without DNA. The length of the CDR3 is 16 residues. Germline CDR1 reads KGHDR; CDR2 reads SFDVKD.

V and J are TRBV9 and TRBJ1-1. Germline loops: CDR1 SGDLS, CDR2 YYNGEE. The CDR3 extends over 14 amino acids. The CDR3 loop reads CASSELTYDTEAFF.

The rearrangement uses TRBV4-1 and TRBJ1-1; TCRdb gives TRBD1 as the D gene, but with no DNA this cannot be confirmed. In germline, CDR1 is MGHRA, CDR2 YSYEKL. The CDR3 is 15 amino acids. The CDR3 is CASSRVEGSNTEAFF.

The chain is built from TRBV29-1 and TRBJ1-1. The CDR3 spans 13 residues. Germline CDR1 SQVTM, CDR2 ANQGSEA. The CDR3 spells CSASQGLNTEAFF.

The gene calls are TRBV20-1 and TRBJ1-4; TCRdb selects TRBD1, and the lack of DNA leaves this call unchecked. Germline assignment: CDR1 DFQATT and CDR2 SNEGSKA (reference sequence). The CDR3 covers 15 residues. Here the CDR3 reads CSAPNRQTANEKLFF.

The J gene is TRBJ2-7, the V gene TRBV6-1; TCRdb names TRBD1, which stays unverified in the absence of DNA. This CDR3 spans 13 amino acids. Germline CDR1 MNHNS, CDR2 SASEGT. CDR3 protein: CASIRTGSYEQYF.

The rearrangement links TRBV20-1 to TRBJ1-1. CDR1 and CDR2 from the germline V gene are DFQATT and SNEGSKA (reference sequence). The length of the CDR3 is 12 residues. CDR3 sequence reads: CSASIRDTEAFF.

The chain recombines TRBV19 with TRBJ1-5; lacking DNA, the TRBD1 call made by TCRdb goes unchecked. The germline CDR1 and CDR2 sequences are LNHDA and SQIVND (reference sequence). This CDR3 comprises 14 residues. This CDR3 reads CASRPTVSYQPQHF.

The chain recombines TRBV5-1 with TRBJ2-5; TCRdb's assignment of TRBD2 cannot be checked, as there is no DNA. This CDR3 has 15 residues. Germline lookup yields CDR1 SGHRS and CDR2 YFSETQ. CDR3 amino acids: CASNPRLGSQETQYF.

The chain uses TRBV20-1 and TRBJ1-2; checking the TCRdb D call of TRBD1 is not possible without DNA. Germline V lookup: CDR1 DFQATT, CDR2 SNEGSKA (reference sequence). The CDR3 has 13 residues. CDR3 amino acids: CSDTGGVSYGYTF.

The rearrangement joins TRBV6-2 or TRBV6-3 to TRBJ2-1; TCRdb calls TRBD2, which cannot be checked without DNA. This CDR3 is built from 13 residues. Germline CDR1 and CDR2: MNHEY and SVGEGT. The CDR3 region is CASSRLADNEQFF.

The chain joins TRBV6-5 to TRBJ2-2. The CDR3 loop spans 15 amino acids. Germline V lookup: CDR1 MNHEY, CDR2 SVGAGI. The chain's CDR3 is CASSYSRPDTGELFF.

The V call is TRBV20-1, the J call TRBJ2-1. Germline V gene lookup returns CDR1 DFQATT and CDR2 SNEGSKA (reference sequence). The CDR3 covers 13 residues. CDR3 in amino acids: CSASGYSYNEQFF.